Presented here are 22 T cell receptor beta chains from one specimen sequenced in a study of blood T cell repertoires in COVID-19 (dated by TCRdb to between 2020 and 2021). The library was built by means of the immunoSEQ multiplex PCR assay. TCRdb provides this immuneACCESS table in a form limited to in-frame rearrangements. Some clones are lacking; in checked studies, under half of them reflect an unresolved V gene, and why the rest are absent is not known. In this sample the table shows roughly 100,000 clones, roughly 71% of which occur a single time. Roughly a tenth of the sample rests with the top ten. The sequenced sample consisted of peripheral blood. These receptor sequences come from a woman at least 80 years old with acute or convalescent COVID-19.

V gene TRBV6-1 combines with J gene TRBJ1-2; D is undetermined. The CDR3 consists of 15 residues. With 1 base removed from V and 7 bases from J, the gap between germline ends came to 16 bases. Germline V gives CDR1 MNHNS, CDR2 SASEGT. In DNA form, the CDR3 reads TGTGCCAGCAGTGAAGTACCAGGAGGATCGGTTGGCTACACCTTC. Translation gives CASSEVPGGSVGYTF.

The rearrangement links TRBV15 to TRBJ2-5, with D hard to call. The germline V gene encodes CDR1 LNHNV and CDR2 YYDKDF (reference sequence). V was clipped by 1 base and J by 1 base, with 7 bases between them. The CDR3 spans 14 residues. The CDR3 region has the DNA TGTGCCACCAGCAGAGCACACAGCCAAGAGACCCAGTACTTC. This gives the protein CATSRAHSQETQYF.

This chain joins TRBV6-5 and TRBJ2-1, with 9 nucleotides matching TRBD2. The V and J ends lost 4 bases and 4 bases, in that order; junction bases with no gene match: 5. The CDR3 is 15 residues long. The V gene's germline CDR1 is MNHEY and CDR2 SVGAGI. CDR3 in amino acids: CASSSNSGSYNEQFF. The CDR3 nucleotides read TGTGCCAGCAGTTCCAATAGCGGGAGTTACAATGAGCAGTTCTTC.

The gene calls are TRBV20-1 and TRBJ1-1; no clear D. The CDR3 covers 12 residues. Trimming pared 3 bases from V and 1 base from J, leaving 6 bases between. Germline V gene sequence: CDR1 DFQATT, CDR2 SNEGSKA (reference sequence). CDR3 nucleotides: TGCAGTGCTAGTGTACAGAACACTGAAGCTTTCTTT. This gives the protein CSASVQNTEAFF.

This sequence joins TRBV5-1 and TRBJ2-5; 11 bases line up with TRBD2. The CDR3 totals 16 residues. The J segment lost 4 bases and the V segment lost 4 bases, leaving 9 bases of the junction unmatched. The germline V gene encodes CDR1 SGHRS and CDR2 YFSETQ. CDR3 sequence reads: CASSLSTSGGGETQYF. CDR3 DNA sequence: TGCGCCAGCAGCCTTAGCACTAGCGGGGGAGGAGAGACCCAGTACTTC.

This clone has a single count. In DNA form, the CDR3 reads TGCAGCGCCCAGACTCTCCTCGGGAGGGAGGGCCACAATGAGCAGTTCTTC. Its translation is CSAQTLLGREGHNEQFF. The chain recombines TRBV29-1 with TRBJ2-1; 8 positions match TRBD2. With 7 bases clipped from V and 5 bases from J, the junction kept 19 bases outside the gene matches. CDR1 is SQVTM and CDR2 is ANQGSEA in the germline V gene. The CDR3 is 17 residues long.

The rearrangement uses TRBV7-8 and TRBJ2-7, with a possible D match to TRBD2 (6 bases). With 6 bases removed from V and 2 bases from J, the gap between germline ends came to 17 bases. The CDR3 consists of 15 residues. Looked up from germline, CDR1 is SGHVS and CDR2 is FQNEAQ. Here the CDR3 DNA reads TGTGCCAGCAGACGTGCGCTGGGGGGTACCTACGAGCAGTACTTC. Protein product: CASRRALGGTYEQYF.

V and J are TRBV24-1 and TRBJ1-2; TRBD1 agrees at 7 bases. The CDR3 sequence is 14 residues long. The germline gives CDR1 KGHDR, CDR2 SFDVKD. V was pared by 5 bases and J by 6 bases, with 8 bases of the junction left unmatched. Here the CDR3 reads CATSAVGTDHGYTF. The CDR3 DNA follows: TGTGCCACCAGTGCCGTCGGGACAGACCATGGCTACACCTTC.

V usage is TRBV3-1 (or the pseudogene TRBV3-2) and J usage is TRBJ1-1; 7 bases are a match to TRBD1. The germline V gene has CDR1 LGHDT and CDR2 YNNKEL (reference sequence). The V segment lost 4 bases and the J segment 4 bases; nucleotides outside the gene matches: 9. The CDR3 is made up of 15 amino acids. The CDR3 DNA sequence: TGTGCCAGCAGCCCTCAGGGACAGCCTGGCACTGAAGCTTTCTTT. Protein product: CASSPQGQPGTEAFF.

CDR3 region: CASSREGTTDTQYF. The CDR3 DNA is TGTGCCAGTTCTAGGGAGGGGACCACAGATACGCAGTATTTT. This rearrangement joins TRBV19 to TRBJ2-3; 7 bases align to TRBD2. The CDR3 covers 14 residues. In germline, CDR1 is LNHDA, CDR2 SQIVND (reference sequence). Unmatched junction bases numbered 7, after V lost 8 bases and J lost 2 bases.

The table lists this clone with a count of one. The chain combines TRBV15 with TRBJ2-5; TRBD2 agrees at 7 bases. The CDR3 consists of 15 residues. V lost 8 bases and J lost 1; bases outside the gene matches: 10. CDR1 and CDR2 (germline): LNHNV, YYDKDF (reference sequence). The CDR3, as DNA: TGTGCCACCGCCCTGGGGCGGGAGCGCCAAGAGACCCAGTACTTC. Encoded protein: CATALGRERQETQYF.

The chain is built from TRBV6-5 and TRBJ1-2; 9 bases line up with TRBD1. The CDR3 extends over 14 amino acids. Germline loops: CDR1 MNHEY, CDR2 SVGAGI. V shed 2 bases and J 2 bases; nucleotides not matched to a gene: 0. CDR3 protein: CASSYGTGNYGYTF. DNA for the CDR3: TGTGCCAGCAGTTACGGGACAGGGAACTATGGCTACACCTTC.

The V gene is TRBV7-2, the J gene TRBJ2-3; TRBD1 agrees at 9 bases. Trimming cost V 4 bases and J 4 bases; bases outside gene matches: 9. The CDR3 sequence is 16 residues long. The germline V gene encodes CDR1 SGHTA and CDR2 FQGNSA. CDR3 protein: CASSSYGTGYADTQYF. The DNA for the CDR3 is TGTGCCAGCAGCTCTTACGGGACAGGGTACGCAGATACGCAGTATTTT.

The CDR3 nucleotides read TGTGCCAGCTCACCAAGCTCCCAGGGATTAGTAAACACTGAAGCTTTCTTT. As protein: CASSPSSQGLVNTEAFF. V and J are TRBV18 and TRBJ1-1, with D perhaps TRBD1 (5 bases). This CDR3 has 17 residues. From germline, CDR1 is KGHSH and CDR2 LQKENI. Trimming cost V 2 bases and J 2 bases, with 18 bases left between them.

The genes are TRBV5-1 and TRBJ2-5, with a possible D match to TRBD1 (5 bases). The germline V gene has CDR1 SGHRS and CDR2 YFSETQ. CDR3 size: 14 residues. V lost 2 bases and J 1 base, leaving 9 bases between the germline ends. The CDR3 sequence is CASSFDRSQETQYF. CDR3 nucleotides: TGCGCCAGCAGCTTTGACAGATCCCAAGAGACCCAGTACTTC.

The chain joins TRBV28 to TRBJ2-3; TRBD2 is a possible D gene (6 bases). CDR3 length: 16 amino acids. CDR1 and CDR2 (germline): MDHEN, SYDVKM. With 1 base removed from V and 8 bases from J, the gap between germline ends came to 19 bases. Written as DNA, the CDR3 is TGTGCCAGCAGTTTATCTTGGAGGGCGCTTGGGGGTACGCAGTATTTT. Amino acid sequence: CASSLSWRALGGTQYF.

The gene calls are TRBV4-3 and TRBJ1-2, with 7 bases matching TRBD1. The germline V gene has CDR1 LGHNA and CDR2 YSLEER. Germline trimming cut 3 bases from V and 0 bases from J; bases unmatched to any gene: 4. This CDR3 is built from 15 residues. The CDR3 reads CASSQAGGANYGYTF. CDR3 DNA: TGCGCCAGCAGCCAGGCAGGGGGAGCTAACTATGGCTACACCTTC.

This clone is a singleton in its sample. The chain employs TRBV3-1 (or the pseudogene TRBV3-2) and TRBJ2-7; 13 bases fit TRBD2. With V trimmed by 4 bases and J by 1 base, 7 bases remained unmatched. Germline loops: CDR1 LGHDT, CDR2 YNNKEL (reference sequence). CDR3 length: 17 amino acids. The CDR3 reads CASSRGTSGAFSYEQYF. The CDR3 DNA reads as TGTGCCAGCAGCCGAGGGACTAGCGGGGCTTTTTCCTACGAGCAGTACTTC.

The V and J genes are TRBV4-3 and TRBJ2-1; perhaps TRBD1 as D (5 bases). Germline V gene lookup returns CDR1 LGHNA and CDR2 YSLEER. CDR3 length equals 15 residues. V was cut by 0 bases and J by 7 bases, with 13 bases left in between. CDR3 bases: TGCGCCAGCAGCCAAGACCCAGTAGCAGGGAATGAGCAGTTCTTC. Encoded protein: CASSQDPVAGNEQFF.

V and J are TRBV10-3 and TRBJ2-1; TRBD2 might be the D (5 bases). V was shortened by 6 bases and J by 5 bases, with 11 bases between the two germline ends. Germline loops: CDR1 ENHRY, CDR2 SYGVKD. The CDR3 loop spans 13 amino acids. CDR3 sequence: CAIRPPSNNEQFF. DNA of the CDR3: TGTGCCATCAGGCCCCCTAGCAACAATGAGCAGTTCTTC.

This clone was observed once. The chain is built from TRBV19 and TRBJ1-1; D gene ambiguous. In germline, CDR1 is LNHDA, CDR2 SQIVND (reference sequence). The germline V and J ends were trimmed by 3 bases and 1 base, with 12 bases remaining between them. The CDR3 totals 15 residues. Written as DNA, the CDR3 is TGTGCCAGTAGTATTGGCCTCCCAGGGAACACTGAAGCTTTCTTT. Protein product: CASSIGLPGNTEAFF. Variable domain in full (rest from reference TRBV19 and TRBJ1-1): DGGITQSPKYLFRKEGQNVTLSCEQNLNHDAMYWYRQDPGQGLRLIYYSQIVNDFQKGDIAEGYSVSREKKESFPLTVTSAQKNPTAFYLCASSIGLPGNTEAFFGQGTRLTVV.

V is TRBV28 and J is TRBJ1-4, with TRBD1 matching over 7 bases. Germline CDR1 reads MDHEN; CDR2 reads SYDVKM. CDR3 length: 14 residues. V lost 4 bases and J lost 6; bases outside the gene matches: 5. This chain's CDR3 is CASSSPTGDEKLFF. In DNA, the CDR3 is TGTGCCAGCAGTTCACCCACAGGGGATGAAAAACTGTTTTTT.